The 14 T cell receptor beta chains below all came from one sample that was sequenced in a study of lymphopenia after photon versus proton radiotherapy. The method was immunoSEQ multiplex PCR; TCRdb's version includes in-frame clones alone and lacks a portion of them. The data show 20,000 to 30,000 clones, with 75% to 90% seen just once and about 5.2% held by the top ten. The sample here was peripheral blood, taken from a patient treated with photon-based radiotherapy. The receptors were gathered from a man younger than 45 with gastric cancer.

The rearrangement links TRBV7-6 to TRBJ2-2; D gene uncertain. Germline values: CDR1 SGHVS, CDR2 FNYEAQ. Trimming stripped 0 bases from V and 6 bases from J, with 8 bases between. The CDR3 has 14 amino acids. CDR3 sequence: CASSLAARSGELFF. In DNA form, the CDR3 reads TGTGCCAGCAGCTTAGCGGCCAGATCCGGGGAGCTGTTTTTT.

This clone was counted once. The genes are TRBV6-6 and TRBJ2-1; 8 bases map to TRBD2. CDR1 is MNHNY and CDR2 is SVGAGI in the germline V gene (reference sequence). The CDR3 is 15 residues long. After removal of 6 bases from V and 6 bases from J, the junction contained 10 bases not matched to a gene. CDR3 nucleotide sequence: TGTGCCAGCAGAGAGGGGCGGGAGGCTTTCAATGAGCAGTTCTTC. Encoded protein: CASREGREAFNEQFF.

The chain carries TRBV5-1 and TRBJ2-5; no reliable D call. CDR3 size: 17 residues. Per germline, CDR1 SGHRS and CDR2 YFSETQ. The V and J ends lost 1 base and 5 bases respectively, with 21 bases between them. The CDR3 region is CASSLQARAQYVETQYF. CDR3 nucleotide sequence: TGCGCCAGCAGCTTGCAAGCACGGGCCCAGTACGTTGAGACCCAGTACTTC.

CDR3 sequence: CASSLARVGGELFF. DNA of the CDR3: TGTGCCAGCAGTCTTGCGAGAGTCGGCGGGGAGCTGTTTTTT. The chain uses TRBV6-5 and TRBJ2-2; D call uncertain. This CDR3 region has 14 residues. Germline V gene lookup returns CDR1 MNHEY and CDR2 SVGAGI. V was clipped by 5 bases and J by 7 bases, with 14 bases between them.

This clone was seen a few times. The chain joins TRBV5-4 to TRBJ2-3; D may be TRBD1 (6 bases). This CDR3 has 16 residues. Germline V gene sequence: CDR1 SGHNT, CDR2 YYREEE (reference sequence). V was cut by 4 bases and J by 2 bases, with 17 bases left in between. The CDR3 spells CASSKGQKINTDTQYF. CDR3 in DNA: TGTGCCAGCAGCAAAGGACAGAAGATCAACACAGATACGCAGTATTTT.

This rearrangement joins TRBV6-4 to TRBJ2-3, with a possible D match to TRBD1 (6 bases). V was pared by 5 bases and J by 2 bases, with 14 bases between. Germline-derived CDR1 and CDR2 are MRHNA and SNTAGT. This CDR3 is built from 15 residues. DNA for the CDR3: TGTGCCAGCAGTCCCTTGCAGGGGCCCACAGATACGCAGTATTTT. Its translation: CASSPLQGPTDTQYF.

This sequence joins TRBV4-1 and TRBJ2-1; D unclear. Per germline, CDR1 MGHRA and CDR2 YSYEKL. The CDR3 is made up of 15 amino acids. The V gene lost 1 base and the J gene lost 3 bases, with 10 bases spanning the gap. The CDR3 DNA reads TGCGCCAGCAGCCAAGGACATTCCGTCTACAATGAGCAGTTCTTC. This translates into CASSQGHSVYNEQFF.

The V gene is TRBV6-1, the J gene TRBJ2-1; tentative D call: TRBD1 (5 bases). CDR1 is MNHNS, CDR2 SASEGT, per germline. The CDR3 runs 16 residues. V lost 4 bases to trimming and J lost 0 bases, with 13 bases between them. The CDR3 protein is CASSGDRLSSYNEQFF. Here the CDR3 DNA reads TGTGCCAGCAGTGGCGACAGATTGAGCTCCTACAATGAGCAGTTCTTC.

The CDR3 loop is CASSKRLSNQPQHF. DNA of the CDR3: TGTGCCAGTAGTAAACGCCTTAGCAATCAGCCCCAGCATTTT. V and J are TRBV19 and TRBJ1-5, with unresolved D. Germline-derived CDR1 and CDR2 are LNHDA and SQIVND (reference sequence). V was shortened by 4 bases and J by 0 bases, with 7 bases between the two germline ends. CDR3 length equals 14 residues.

This chain uses TRBV6-5 with TRBJ2-1; D not resolved. The CDR3 covers 14 residues. V lost 2 bases and J lost 5, with 10 bases in between. CDR1 MNHEY and CDR2 SVGAGI come from the germline V gene. CDR3 protein: CASSYTRNHNEQFF. CDR3 bases: TGTGCCAGCAGTTACACCAGGAACCACAATGAGCAGTTCTTC.

This chain links TRBV5-4 with TRBJ2-5; D uncertain. The length of the CDR3 is 14 residues. V shed 0 bases and J shed 0 bases, with 6 bases lying between them. Germline V lookup: CDR1 SGHNT, CDR2 YYREEE (reference sequence). CDR3 in amino acids: CASSLADHQETQYF. CDR3 DNA: TGTGCCAGCAGCTTGGCTGACCACCAAGAGACCCAGTACTTC.

This clone was observed a few times. The V and J genes are TRBV18 and TRBJ1-1; D gene ambiguous. The CDR3 loop spans 15 amino acids. V gave up 2 bases and J gave up 1 base, with 11 bases separating them. Germline V gives CDR1 KGHSH, CDR2 LQKENI. The CDR3 coding sequence is TGTGCCAGCTCACCATCAGCGGACGGGAACACTGAAGCTTTCTTT. It yields the protein CASSPSADGNTEAFF.

The chain is built from TRBV15 and TRBJ2-5; possibly TRBD1 or TRBD2 for D (5 bases each). The germline V and J ends were trimmed by 1 base and 4 bases, with 7 bases remaining between them. Germline V gene lookup returns CDR1 LNHNV and CDR2 YYDKDF (reference sequence). The length of the CDR3 is 13 residues. The CDR3 protein is CATSRVGVETQYF. In DNA, the CDR3 is TGTGCCACCAGCAGAGTGGGGGTAGAGACCCAGTACTTC.

The chain joins TRBV7-2 to TRBJ1-5; D may be TRBD1 (5 bases). This CDR3 is built from 13 residues. Germline V gene data show CDR1 as SGHTA and CDR2 as FQGNSA. Trimming cost V 5 bases and J 5 bases, with 10 bases left between them. CDR3 loop: CASSQGPDQPQHF. The CDR3 bases are TGTGCCAGCAGCCAGGGTCCGGATCAGCCCCAGCATTTT. The entire variable domain, with the rest obtained from reference TRBV7-2 and TRBJ1-5, is as follows: GAGVSQSPSNKVTEKGKDVELRCDPISGHTALYWYRQSLGQGLEFLIYFQGNSAPDKSGLPSDRFSAERTGGSVSTLTIQRTQQEDSAVYLCASSQGPDQPQHFGDGTRLSIL.